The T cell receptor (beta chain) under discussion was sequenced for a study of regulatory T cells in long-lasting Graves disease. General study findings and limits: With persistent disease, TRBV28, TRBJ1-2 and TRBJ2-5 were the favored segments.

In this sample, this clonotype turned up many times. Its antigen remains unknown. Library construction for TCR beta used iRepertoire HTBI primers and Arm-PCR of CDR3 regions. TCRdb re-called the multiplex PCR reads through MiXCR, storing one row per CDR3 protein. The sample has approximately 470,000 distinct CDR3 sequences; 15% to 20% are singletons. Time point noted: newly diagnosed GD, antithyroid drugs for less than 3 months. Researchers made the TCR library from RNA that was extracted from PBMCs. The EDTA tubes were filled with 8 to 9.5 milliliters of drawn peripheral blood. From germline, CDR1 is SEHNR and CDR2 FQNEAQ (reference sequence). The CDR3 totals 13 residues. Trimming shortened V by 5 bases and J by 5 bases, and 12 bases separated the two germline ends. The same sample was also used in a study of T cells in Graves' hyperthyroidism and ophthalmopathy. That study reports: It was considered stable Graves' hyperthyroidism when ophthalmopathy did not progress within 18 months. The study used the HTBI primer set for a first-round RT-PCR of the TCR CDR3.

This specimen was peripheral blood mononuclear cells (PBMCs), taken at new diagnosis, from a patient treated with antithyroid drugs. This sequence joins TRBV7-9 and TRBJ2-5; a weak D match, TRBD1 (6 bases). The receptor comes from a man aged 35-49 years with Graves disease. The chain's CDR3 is CASSRDTLETQYF. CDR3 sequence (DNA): TGTGCCAGCAGCCGGGACACCCTGGAGACCCAGTACTTC.